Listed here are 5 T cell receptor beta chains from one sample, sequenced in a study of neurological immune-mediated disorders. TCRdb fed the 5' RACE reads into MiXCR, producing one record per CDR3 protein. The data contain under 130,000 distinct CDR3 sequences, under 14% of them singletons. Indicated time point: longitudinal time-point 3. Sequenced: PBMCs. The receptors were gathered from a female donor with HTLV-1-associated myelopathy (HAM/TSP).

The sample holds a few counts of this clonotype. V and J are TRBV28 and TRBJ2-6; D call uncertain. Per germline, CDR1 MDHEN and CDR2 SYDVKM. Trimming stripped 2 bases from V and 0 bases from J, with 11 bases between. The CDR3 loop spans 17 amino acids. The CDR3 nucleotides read TGTGCCAGCAGTTTAGGGCAGCCCAGCTCTGGGGCCAACGTCCTGACTTTC. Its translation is CASSLGQPSSGANVLTF.

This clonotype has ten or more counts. CDR3 sequence (DNA): TGCAGTGTCGAGACAGTCAGCACAGATACGCAGTATTTT. It translates to CSVETVSTDTQYF. The chain uses TRBV20-1 and TRBJ2-3; a possible D gene is TRBD1 (5 bases). V shed 7 bases and J shed 0 bases, with 11 bases lying between them. Looked up from germline, CDR1 is DFQATT and CDR2 is SNEGSKA (reference sequence). This CDR3 has 13 amino acids.

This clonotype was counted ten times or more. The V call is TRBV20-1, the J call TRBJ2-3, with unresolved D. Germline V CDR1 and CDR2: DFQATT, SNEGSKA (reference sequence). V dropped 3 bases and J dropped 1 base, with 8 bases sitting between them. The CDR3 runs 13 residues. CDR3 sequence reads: CSASEDRTDTQYF. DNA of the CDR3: TGCAGTGCTAGCGAAGACCGCACAGATACGCAGTATTTT.

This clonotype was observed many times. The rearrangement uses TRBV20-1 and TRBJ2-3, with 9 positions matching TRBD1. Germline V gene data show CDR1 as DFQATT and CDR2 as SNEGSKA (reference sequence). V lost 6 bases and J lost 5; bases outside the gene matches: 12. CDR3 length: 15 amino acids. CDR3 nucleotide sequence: TGCAGTGCCCCGAGTTACAGGGGGCTGAAAGATACGCAGTATTTT. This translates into CSAPSYRGLKDTQYF.

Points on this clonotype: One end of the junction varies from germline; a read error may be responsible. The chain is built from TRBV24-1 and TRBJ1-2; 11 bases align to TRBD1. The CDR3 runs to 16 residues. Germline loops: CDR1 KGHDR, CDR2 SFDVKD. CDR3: CVTSDPGTGGGNGYTF. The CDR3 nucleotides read TGTGTCACCAGTGATCCTGGGACAGGGGGTGGCAATGGCTACACCTTC.